This T cell receptor beta chain was sequenced during a study of blood T cell repertoires in COVID-19. In terms of age and location, participants ranged from about 18 to 95 years and lived in around 22 US areas. Germline lookup yields CDR1 ENHRY and CDR2 SYGVKD. CDR3 length: 13 residues. V was pared by 8 bases and J by 8 bases, with 18 bases between. In the study's own analysis: From reference gene primer amplification, estimates of nucleated cell counts were derived. Profiling relied on immunoSEQ multiplex PCR, and the TCRdb table lists in-frame clones only, not all of them. The D gene and trimming were derived from the DNA, and the V and J assignments and clone size from that table. Of approximately 240,000 clones in the sample, over 75% were seen once.

Sequencing input: PBMCs or T cells enriched from blood (not recorded which). The chain is built from TRBV10-3 and TRBJ1-1; possible D gene TRBD1, 6 bases. The TCR was taken from a woman aged 18 to 35 in a cohort exposed to, infected with or recovered from COVID-19 (not recorded which). The CDR3 region has the DNA TGTGCCATCCAGGGGTTTTCCTCGGAGGAAGCTTTCTTT. Its translation: CAIQGFSSEEAFF.